This passage covers 21 T cell receptor beta chains from one sample sequenced in a study of CD8 T cells in ankylosing spondylitis. Study-wide results and limits: Apparently characteristic of ankylosing spondylitis blood was a TCR beta motif (roughly eight highly homologous variants).

In TCRdb, the 5' RACE reads were re-called with MiXCR into one record per CDR3 protein. Counted here are fewer than 500,000 distinct CDR3 sequences, approximately 20% occurring once; the ten biggest clones make up about 17%. No antigen has been identified for these receptors. Sequencing was performed on blood, either unsorted or a sorted T cell fraction (not recorded which). The receptor set was obtained from a male donor with ankylosing spondylitis.

The chain recombines TRBV19 with TRBJ1-4, with D tentatively TRBD1 (5 bases). The CDR3 consists of 16 residues. V was clipped by 6 bases and J by 1 base, with 15 bases between them. The V gene's germline CDR1 is LNHDA and CDR2 SQIVND (reference sequence). The CDR3 nucleotides read TGTGCCAGTAGCCAATGGGCGAGGGGAACTAATGAAAAACTGTTTTTT. As protein: CASSQWARGTNEKLFF. Variable domain in full (rest from reference TRBV19 and TRBJ1-4): DGGITQSPKYLFRKEGQNVTLSCEQNLNHDAMYWYRQDPGQGLRLIYYSQIVNDFQKGDIAEGYSVSREKKESFPLTVTSAQKNPTAFYLCASSQWARGTNEKLFFGSGTQLSVL.

This chain uses TRBV6-2 or TRBV6-3 with TRBJ2-5; no reliable D call. CDR3 length: 12 amino acids. Germline values: CDR1 MNHEY, CDR2 SVGEGT. The ends were cut back, 6 bases at V and 5 bases at J, with 10 bases in the middle. CDR3 DNA sequence: TGTGCCAGCAGCGATAGTGGGGAGACCCAGTACTTC. This gives the protein CASSDSGETQYF.

This clonotype was picked up a small number of times. Compared with germline, one end of the junction differs, possibly owing to a read error. J is TRBJ2-1 and V is TRBV28; perhaps TRBD2 as D (6 bases). The germline gives CDR1 MDHEN, CDR2 SYDVKM. The CDR3 length is 14 residues. The CDR3 DNA reads TGTGCCAGCATAACACTAGCTGGGTACAATGAGCAGTTTTTC. It yields the protein CASITLAGYNEQFF.

Ten or more counts support this clonotype. The V call is TRBV5-6, the J call TRBJ2-3, with 7 bases aligning to TRBD1. CDR3 size: 15 residues. Germline-derived CDR1 and CDR2 are SGHDT and YYEEEE. Unmatched junction bases numbered 6, after V lost 2 bases and J lost 3 bases. CDR3 in amino acids: CASSFADRTTDTQYF. The DNA of the CDR3 is TGTGCCAGCAGCTTCGCGGACAGGACGACAGATACGCAGTATTTT.

This clonotype was counted between two and nine times. J is TRBJ1-1 and V is TRBV5-1; D perhaps matches TRBD1 (5 bases). There are 15 residues in the CDR3. V was cut by 0 bases and J by 1 base, with 10 bases left in between. Germline loops: CDR1 SGHRS, CDR2 YFSETQ. Here the CDR3 DNA reads TGCGCCAGCAGCTTGGGGGGGTCGGGGAACACTGAAGCTTTCTTT. As protein: CASSLGGSGNTEAFF.

This rearrangement joins TRBV2 to TRBJ2-7, with D perhaps assigned TRBD1 or TRBD2 (5 bases each). The ends were cut back, 6 bases at V and 11 bases at J, with 23 bases in the middle. The CDR3 spans 14 residues. Germline V gene lookup returns CDR1 SNHLY and CDR2 FYNNEI. This chain's CDR3 is CASRLSGTGRRKYF. DNA of the CDR3: TGTGCCAGCAGGCTCTCCGGGACGGGGCGGAGGAAGTACTTC.

V gene TRBV12-5 combines with J gene TRBJ1-5; D remains unclear. The CDR3 has 15 residues. Trimming shortened V by 3 bases and J by 0 bases, and 9 bases separated the two germline ends. Germline-derived CDR1 and CDR2 are LGHNT and FRNRAP. DNA of the CDR3: TGTGCTAGTGGTTTTCTAGGCAGTAGCAATCAGCCCCAGCATTTT. It codes for CASGFLGSSNQPQHF.

This clonotype occurred many times. V gene TRBV3-1 combines with J gene TRBJ2-7; D gene ambiguous. V was clipped by 3 bases and J by 4 bases, with 7 bases between them. This CDR3 region has 12 residues. Germline loops: CDR1 LGHDT, CDR2 YNNKEL (reference sequence). The CDR3 spells CASSQTVYEQYF. In DNA, the CDR3 is TGTGCCAGCAGCCAGACGGTTTACGAGCAGTACTTC.

The chain couples TRBV5-1 to TRBJ2-5; TRBD2 matches 8 bases. The CDR3 is made up of 17 amino acids. Losses at the gene ends were 4 bases for V and 4 bases for J; bases not matched to a gene: 15. CDR1 and CDR2 (germline): SGHRS, YFSETQ. CDR3 loop: CASSRAGDTQRAETQYF. CDR3 nucleotides: TGCGCCAGCAGCAGAGCGGGGGACACCCAGAGGGCAGAGACCCAGTACTTC.

This clonotype was seen only a few times. The genes are TRBV12-5 and TRBJ2-3; 9 positions match TRBD2. CDR1 LGHNT and CDR2 FRNRAP come from the germline V gene. With 8 bases clipped from V and 3 bases from J, the junction kept 6 bases outside the gene matches. The CDR3 has 14 residues. CDR3 in amino acids: CASSGRSGTDTQYF. DNA of the CDR3: TGTGCTAGTAGCGGGAGGTCGGGTACAGATACGCAGTATTTT.

The CDR3 DNA sequence: TGTGCCAGCAGTTTATCTCGTAGCGGGAAAAAGAACACCGGGGAGCTGTTTTTT. Encoded protein: CASSLSRSGKKNTGELFF. The chain is built from TRBV27 and TRBJ2-2; 8 nucleotides line up with TRBD2. The V and J ends lost 0 bases and 1 base, in that order; junction bases with no gene match: 7. There are 18 residues in the CDR3. Germline V gives CDR1 MNHEY, CDR2 SMNVEV (reference sequence).

This chain links TRBV20-1 with TRBJ2-1, with D uncertain. V lost 0 bases, J lost 6 bases, and 21 bases lay in between. This CDR3 spans 17 amino acids. CDR1 and CDR2 (germline): DFQATT, SNEGSKA (reference sequence). This chain's CDR3 is CSARDRQADLIPNEQFF. DNA of the CDR3: TGCAGTGCTAGAGATCGGCAGGCAGACCTGATACCCAATGAGCAGTTCTTC.

The chain has TRBV24-1 and TRBJ2-3; perhaps TRBD2 as D (5 bases). Germline assignment: CDR1 KGHDR and CDR2 SFDVKD. Trimming stripped 1 base from V and 5 bases from J, with 6 bases between. The CDR3 contains 13 residues. The CDR3 spells CATSDFSEDTQYF. The CDR3 region has the DNA TGTGCCACCAGTGATTTTAGCGAAGATACGCAGTATTTT.

V and J are TRBV3-1 and TRBJ1-5; D is uncertain. The CDR3 is 19 amino acids. Germline loops: CDR1 LGHDT, CDR2 YNNKEL (reference sequence). V was clipped by 1 base and J by 2 bases, with 21 bases between them. CDR3 coding DNA: TGTGCCAGCAGCCAAGTTCCCTTGGCCAGCACCCTGGGCAATCAGCCCCAGCATTTT. It is translated as CASSQVPLASTLGNQPQHF.

The sample holds many counts of this clonotype. The gene calls are TRBV3-1 and TRBJ2-7; no reliable D call. The CDR3 totals 14 residues. Germline CDR1 and CDR2: LGHDT and YNNKEL (reference sequence). The V end was cut by 1 base, the J end by 0 bases, with 7 bases between. CDR3: CASSQGSSSYEQYF. CDR3 DNA: TGTGCCAGCAGCCAAGGGTCGAGCTCCTACGAGCAGTACTTC.

The chain is built from TRBV7-8 and TRBJ2-7; 7 bases match TRBD1. J lost 2 bases, V lost 5 bases, and 6 bases had no gene match. The CDR3 covers 14 residues. Germline lookup yields CDR1 SGHVS and CDR2 FQNEAQ. CDR3 bases: TGTGCCAGCAGCCGCCGGGACAGACCCTACGAGCAGTACTTC. Translation: CASSRRDRPYEQYF.

This clonotype was seen only a few times. The chain carries TRBV28 and TRBJ2-1, with 11 bases identical to TRBD1. Trimming at V came to 5 bases and at J to 6 bases, leaving 9 bases not matched to a gene. Germline CDR1 and CDR2: MDHEN and SYDVKM. The CDR3 extends over 16 amino acids. The CDR3 nucleotides are TGTGCCAGCAGTACCCACGGACAGGGGGCGCGCAATGAGCAGTTCTTC. The encoded protein is CASSTHGQGARNEQFF.

This clonotype was detected many times. The V call is TRBV29-1, the J call TRBJ1-1; D uncertain. Looked up from germline, CDR1 is SQVTM and CDR2 is ANQGSEA. The CDR3 covers 14 residues. V lost 2 bases to trimming and J lost 0 bases, with 10 bases between them. CDR3 sequence (DNA): TGCAGCGTTGAACGTAGCAGTATGAACACTGAAGCTTTCTTT. Its protein is CSVERSSMNTEAFF.

This clonotype was detected a few times. The chain links TRBV6-1 to TRBJ1-3, with D perhaps TRBD1 (5 bases). The V end was cut by 10 bases, the J end by 3 bases, with 13 bases between. The CDR3 runs 13 residues. Per the germline V gene, CDR1 is MNHNS and CDR2 is SASEGT. For the CDR3, the DNA is TGTGCCACGCGCAGGGTATTTGGAAACACCATATATTTT. The encoded protein is CATRRVFGNTIYF.

This clonotype turned up a few times. V and J are TRBV20-1 and TRBJ2-3, with TRBD2 matching 10 bases. Per germline, CDR1 DFQATT and CDR2 SNEGSKA (reference sequence). The CDR3 is made up of 14 amino acids. CDR3 residues: CGWGGLANTDTQYF. The CDR3 DNA reads as TGCGGCTGGGGGGGACTAGCGAACACAGATACGCAGTATTTT.

The chain uses TRBV6-5 and TRBJ2-7; D unclear. This CDR3 region has 17 residues. Germline CDR1 MNHEY, CDR2 SVGAGI. V lost 0 bases and J 3 bases, leaving 18 bases between the germline ends. As DNA, the CDR3 is TGTGCCAGCAGTTACTCTTCGAGTCCTCCCCGGTTCTACGAGCAGTACTTC. This codes for CASSYSSSPPRFYEQYF.